The 30 T cell receptor beta chains presented below share a single source sample, sequenced in a study of T cell responses to AZD1222 COVID-19 vaccine. Clones were sequenced by immunoSEQ multiplex PCR, and TCRdb holds only the in-frame ones, with some missing. The sample records some 70,000 clones, about 80% being singletons. Sequenced material: peripheral blood, taken 28 days after the second AZD1222 dose. The receptor source for this set is an adult who received the AZD1222 COVID-19 vaccine.

The V and J genes are TRBV12-3 or TRBV12-4 and TRBJ2-7; no clear D gene. Trimming took off 6 bases at V and 5 bases at J, with 11 bases between the two ends. CDR3 size: 12 residues. The CDR3 sequence: CASSPDTHEQYF. The CDR3 DNA reads TGTGCCAGCAGCCCCGACACCCACGAGCAGTACTTC.

This clone showed up just once. This chain connects TRBV11-3 to TRBJ2-5; tentatively, D is TRBD1 or TRBD2 (7 bases each). The germline V and J ends were trimmed by 4 bases and 5 bases, with 14 bases remaining between them. This CDR3 contains 14 residues. Germline values: CDR1 SGHNT, CDR2 YENEEA. Here the CDR3 DNA reads TGTGCCAGCAGCTCAGGGGGGGGTGAGGAGACCCAGTACTTC. Its protein product is CASSSGGGEETQYF.

This clone appeared a single time. V usage is TRBV5-4 and J usage is TRBJ1-2, with D perhaps TRBD1 (5 bases). The CDR3 covers 13 residues. V was clipped by 1 base and J by 4 bases, with 8 bases between them. Germline values: CDR1 SGHNT, CDR2 YYREEE (reference sequence). The CDR3 DNA reads TGTGCCAGCAGCTTGACAGGACCCTATGGCTACACCTTC. Its translation is CASSLTGPYGYTF.

The chain has TRBV6-1 and TRBJ2-7, with 7 bases fitting TRBD2. Germline CDR1 reads MNHNS; CDR2 reads SASEGT. After removal of 4 bases from V and 2 bases from J, the junction contained 11 bases not matched to a gene. CDR3 size: 16 residues. CDR3: CASSALGGTETYEQYF. Here the CDR3 DNA reads TGTGCCAGCAGTGCTTTGGGGGGGACCGAAACCTACGAGCAGTACTTC.

The chain joins TRBV24-1 to TRBJ1-2, with a weak D call TRBD1 (5 bases). Trimming removed 4 bases from V and 8 bases from J, with 13 bases in between. Per germline, CDR1 KGHDR and CDR2 SFDVKD. CDR3 length: 13 amino acids. The CDR3 loop is CATSDPMGGGYTF. CDR3 coding DNA: TGTGCCACCAGTGACCCTATGGGGGGGGGCTACACCTTC.

The rearrangement joins TRBV2 to TRBJ2-2; no clear D. This CDR3 is built from 12 residues. Germline values: CDR1 SNHLY, CDR2 FYNNEI. The V end lost 7 bases, the J end lost 3 bases, and 6 bases lay between the germline ends. The CDR3: CASKVYTGELFF. DNA for the CDR3: TGTGCCAGCAAAGTGTACACCGGGGAGCTGTTTTTT.

The rearrangement joins TRBV12-3 or TRBV12-4 to TRBJ1-6; D not resolved. The CDR3 length is 13 residues. V shed 0 bases and J shed 7 bases, with 4 bases lying between them. This CDR3 reads CASSLAQNSPLHF. CDR3 DNA: TGTGCCAGCAGTTTAGCGCAGAATTCACCCCTCCACTTT.

This clone was seen more than once but under ten times. The V call is TRBV7-9, the J call TRBJ2-5; D ambiguous. Trimming pared 1 base from V and 1 base from J, leaving 10 bases between. The CDR3 contains 15 residues. Per germline, CDR1 SEHNR and CDR2 FQNEAQ (reference sequence). CDR3 DNA: TGTGCCAGCAGCTTAGTCGGTCCAGCCCAAGAGACCCAGTACTTC. Its protein product is CASSLVGPAQETQYF.

The chain recombines TRBV18 with TRBJ1-2; D perhaps matches TRBD1 (5 bases). Germline CDR1 reads KGHSH; CDR2 reads LQKENI. Trimming removed 3 bases at V and 6 bases at J, with 17 bases between. This CDR3 has 15 residues. The CDR3 coding sequence is TGTGCCAGCTCACCGGGAGCCGCGGGGGGTGATGGCTACACCTTC. It is translated as CASSPGAAGGDGYTF.

The chain joins TRBV11-2 to TRBJ1-1, with 7 bases lining up with TRBD1. There are 15 residues in the CDR3. Germline V gives CDR1 SGHAT, CDR2 FQNNGV. J lost 1 base, V lost 0 bases, and 2 bases had no gene match. CDR3 sequence reads: CASSLEAGGNTEAFF. The CDR3 DNA is TGTGCCAGCAGCTTAGAGGCAGGGGGGAACACTGAAGCTTTCTTT.

This clone occurred once. The same CDR3 can be traced to other DNA sequences in this sample. This chain joins TRBV6-2 or TRBV6-3 and TRBJ2-3; 8 bases fit TRBD2. Germline CDR1 is MNHEY and CDR2 is SVGEGT. The ends lost 4 bases at V and 6 bases at J; junction bases unmatched: 12. This CDR3 comprises 16 residues. The CDR3 DNA is TGTGCCAGCAGTTCTCCCACGGGGGGGCTTTGGGATACGCAGTATTTT. It translates to CASSSPTGGLWDTQYF.

This chain connects TRBV6-2 or TRBV6-3 to TRBJ2-1, with D maybe TRBD2 (5 bases). The V end lost 2 bases, the J end lost 5 bases, and 13 bases lay between the germline ends. In germline, CDR1 is MNHEY, CDR2 SVGEGT. CDR3 length: 15 residues. CDR3 region: CASSYLEGSDNEQFF. In DNA form, the CDR3 reads TGTGCCAGCAGTTACCTAGAGGGATCGGACAATGAGCAGTTCTTC.

The V and J genes are TRBV18 and TRBJ1-3, with a weak D call TRBD1 (6 bases). The CDR3 totals 17 residues. Trimming pared 6 bases from V and 1 base from J, leaving 19 bases between. The germline CDR1 and CDR2 sequences are KGHSH and LQKENI. Here the CDR3 DNA reads TGTGCCAGCTCTTCAGGGGCGTCCTTACTTTCTGGAAACACCATATATTTT. Encoded protein: CASSSGASLLSGNTIYF. The full variable domain, rest sourced from reference TRBV18 and TRBJ1-3, is NAGVMQNPRHLVRRRGQEARLRCSPMKGHSHVYWYRQLPEEGLKFMVYLQKENIIDESGMPKERFSAEFPKEGPSILRIQQVVRGDSAAYFCASSSGASLLSGNTIYFGEGSWLTVV.

As to this clone: Sequence at one end of the junction differs from germline and may be a read error. The V gene is TRBV7-7, the J gene TRBJ2-5; D is undetermined. The CDR3 runs to 17 residues. The germline V gene has CDR1 SSHAT and CDR2 FNYEAQ (reference sequence). Here the CDR3 DNA reads TGTGCTAGCAGCCCAGGCAGACTCGCCTCCCAGCAAGAGACCCAGTACTTC. Protein: CASSPGRLASQQETQYF.

The V call is TRBV6-5, the J call TRBJ1-1; 7 nucleotides align to TRBD1. This CDR3 region has 14 residues. The V gene's germline CDR1 is MNHEY and CDR2 SVGAGI. After removal of 5 bases from V and 5 bases from J, the junction contained 8 bases not matched to a gene. CDR3 sequence (DNA): TGTGCCAGCAGTATTTCAGGGGGATGGACTGAAGCTTTCTTT. It encodes CASSISGGWTEAFF.

J is TRBJ1-1 and V is TRBV5-1; 7 bases fit TRBD1. The CDR3 runs to 13 residues. Germline trimming cut 3 bases from V and 7 bases from J; bases unmatched to any gene: 6. Germline assignment: CDR1 SGHRS and CDR2 YFSETQ. DNA of the CDR3: TGCGCCAGCAGCTCGGGACAGAAAGATGAAGCTTTCTTT. It encodes CASSSGQKDEAFF.

The V and J genes are TRBV6-6 and TRBJ1-4; D is undetermined. CDR1 is MNHNY, CDR2 SVGAGI, per germline (reference sequence). V dropped 6 bases and J dropped 10 bases, with 15 bases sitting between them. This CDR3 is built from 13 residues. In DNA, the CDR3 is TGTGCCAGCAGCCTGGACGGAGCGGGAAAACTGTTTTTT. Protein product: CASSLDGAGKLFF.

The genes are TRBV7-8 and TRBJ1-2; the match to TRBD1 covers 10 bases. Germline V gene data show CDR1 as SGHVS and CDR2 as FQNEAQ. This CDR3 is 16 amino acids long. Trimming cost V 1 base and J 2 bases; bases outside gene matches: 4. The CDR3 loop reads CASSLVWGQGNYGYTF. CDR3 nucleotides: TGTGCCAGCAGCTTAGTTTGGGGACAGGGGAACTATGGCTACACCTTC. Based on the CDR3 plus reference TRBV7-8 and TRBJ1-2, the full variable domain is GAGVSQSPRYKVAKRGQDVALRCDPISGHVSLFWYQQALGQGPEFLTYFQNEAQLDKSGLPSDRFFAERPEGSVSTLKIQRTQQEDSAVYLCASSLVWGQGNYGYTFGSGTRLTVV.

This clone came up a few times. The chain carries TRBV7-9 and TRBJ1-3; a possible D gene is TRBD1 (5 bases). The germline CDR1 and CDR2 sequences are SEHNR and FQNEAQ (reference sequence). Trimming removed 2 bases at V and 1 base at J, with 15 bases between. The CDR3 has 17 residues. In DNA, the CDR3 is TGTGCCAGCAGCTTAATTGGGGCCAGAAAATCTGGAAACACCATATATTTT. It codes for CASSLIGARKSGNTIYF.

This chain connects TRBV15 to TRBJ2-2, with D maybe TRBD1 (5 bases). The V gene's germline CDR1 is LNHNV and CDR2 YYDKDF (reference sequence). V was trimmed by 0 bases and J by 4 bases, leaving 12 bases between them. The CDR3 contains 16 residues. CDR3 nucleotide sequence: TGTGCCACCAGCAGAGATCTGCAGGGCGGCACCGGGGAGCTGTTTTTT. Protein sequence: CATSRDLQGGTGELFF.

CDR3 DNA sequence: TGTGCCAGCAGCTTCGGGGGCGCGGGTGGAAACACCATATATTTT. Residues: CASSFGGAGGNTIYF. V gene TRBV5-6 combines with J gene TRBJ1-3; D is perhaps TRBD1 (6 bases). This CDR3 is 15 amino acids long. V shed 2 bases and J shed 3 bases, with 12 bases lying between them. Germline V gives CDR1 SGHDT, CDR2 YYEEEE.

V is TRBV6-5 and J is TRBJ1-6; 10 bases are a match to TRBD1. V was pared by 5 bases and J by 10 bases, with 8 bases of the junction left unmatched. The CDR3 has 15 residues. Germline CDR1 and CDR2: MNHEY and SVGAGI. For the CDR3, the DNA is TGTGCCAGCAGTAAGGGGACAGGGGTCGAATCACCCCTCCACTTT. As protein: CASSKGTGVESPLHF.

The rearrangement links TRBV2 to TRBJ1-1, with D tentatively TRBD1 (5 bases). This CDR3 is 13 amino acids long. Germline-derived CDR1 and CDR2 are SNHLY and FYNNEI. Trimming stripped 4 bases from V and 4 bases from J, with 10 bases between. Here the CDR3 DNA reads TGTGCCAGCAGTGTGGGGGGAACCACTGAAGCTTTCTTT. Its protein product is CASSVGGTTEAFF.

This chain links TRBV29-1 with TRBJ1-6; no clear D. The CDR3 is 13 residues long. V dropped 6 bases and J dropped 9 bases, with 15 bases sitting between them. Germline-derived CDR1 and CDR2 are SQVTM and ANQGSEA. The CDR3 DNA sequence: TGCAGCGTCTCCTTTGGGTCGAGTTCACCCCTCCACTTT. This translates into CSVSFGSSSPLHF.

The rearrangement links TRBV6-5 to TRBJ2-3; tentative D call: TRBD2 (7 bases). The CDR3 loop spans 16 amino acids. V was cut by 2 bases and J by 2 bases, with 14 bases left in between. Germline values: CDR1 MNHEY, CDR2 SVGAGI. The CDR3, as DNA: TGTGCCAGCAGTTACGGACGGGGGGCTCTCACAGATACGCAGTATTTT. It specifies CASSYGRGALTDTQYF.

This clone was seen more than once but under ten times. V usage is TRBV6-1 and J usage is TRBJ1-2; D not resolved. The V gene's germline CDR1 is MNHNS and CDR2 SASEGT. Trimming cost V 1 base and J 8 bases, with 14 bases left between them. The CDR3 loop spans 14 amino acids. CDR3 sequence reads: CASSEETRVGGYTF. DNA for the CDR3: TGTGCCAGCAGTGAAGAAACGAGGGTCGGCGGCTACACCTTC.

This chain connects TRBV20-1 to TRBJ1-2; D ambiguous. Germline CDR1 DFQATT, CDR2 SNEGSKA (reference sequence). The CDR3 has 10 residues. V gave up 0 bases and J gave up 8 bases, with 4 bases separating them. CDR3 bases: TGCAGTGCTAGAGATATGGGCTACACCTTC. Translating gives CSARDMGYTF.

The chain has TRBV19 and TRBJ2-2; no reliable D call. The germline V gene encodes CDR1 LNHDA and CDR2 SQIVND (reference sequence). The CDR3 contains 15 residues. V was pared by 3 bases and J by 4 bases, with 12 bases between. The CDR3 DNA reads TGTGCCAGTAGTATGACAACCCCCACCACCGGGGAGCTGTTTTTT. Residues: CASSMTTPTTGELFF.

The chain uses TRBV5-1 and TRBJ2-3; D not resolved. Per germline, CDR1 SGHRS and CDR2 YFSETQ. V was trimmed by 0 bases and J by 5 bases, leaving 13 bases between them. This CDR3 has 15 amino acids. CDR3: CASSLVNNRGDTQYF. As DNA, the CDR3 is TGCGCCAGCAGCTTGGTTAACAACCGAGGAGATACGCAGTATTTT.

The CDR3 protein is CANAGGREETQYF. The CDR3, as DNA: TGTGCCAATGCAGGGGGCCGGGAAGAGACCCAGTACTTC. The J gene is TRBJ2-5, the V gene TRBV10-3; TRBD1 matches at 8 bases. Germline CDR1 is ENHRY and CDR2 is SYGVKD. The CDR3 totals 13 residues. Germline trimming cut 10 bases from V and 3 bases from J; bases unmatched to any gene: 7.